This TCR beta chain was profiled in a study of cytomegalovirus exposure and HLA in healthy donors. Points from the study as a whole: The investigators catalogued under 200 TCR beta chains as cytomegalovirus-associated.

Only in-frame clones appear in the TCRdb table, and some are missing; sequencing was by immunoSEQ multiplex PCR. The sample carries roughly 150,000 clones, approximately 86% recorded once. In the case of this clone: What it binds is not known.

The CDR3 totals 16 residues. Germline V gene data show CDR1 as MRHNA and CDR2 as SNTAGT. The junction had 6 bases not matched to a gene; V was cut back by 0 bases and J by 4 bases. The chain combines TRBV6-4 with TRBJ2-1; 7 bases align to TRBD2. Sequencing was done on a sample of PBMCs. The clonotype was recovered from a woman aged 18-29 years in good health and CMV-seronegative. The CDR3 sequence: CASSDSGGRGYNEQFF. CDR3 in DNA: TGTGCCAGCAGTGACTCGGGAGGGAGAGGGTACAATGAGCAGTTCTTC.